The sequence of this T cell receptor (beta chain) was determined in a study of blood T cell repertoires in COVID-19. Overall study: The samples span acute and convalescent COVID-19 from the United States, Italy and Spain.

Which cohort a participant joined came from the clinical history participants gave. Sequencing was performed with immunoSEQ multiplex PCR; in TCRdb, only in-frame clones are kept and a portion is missing. The top ten clones hold about 2.3% of a sample with 270,000 or so clones, roughly 93% of them seen once. The receptor's source is a woman in her 40s with acute COVID-19. Sample: PBMCs or T cells enriched from blood (not recorded which).

This chain's CDR3 is CASTRGRADYGYTF. Here the CDR3 DNA reads TGTGCCAGCACTAGGGGCAGAGCTGACTATGGCTACACCTTC. V usage is TRBV6-5 and J usage is TRBJ1-2; maybe TRBD1 (5 bases). The V and J ends lost 7 bases and 3 bases respectively, with 15 bases between them. In germline, CDR1 is MNHEY, CDR2 SVGAGI. The CDR3 is 14 amino acids.